Detailed here is one T cell receptor (beta chain). Profiling relied on immunoSEQ multiplex PCR, and the TCRdb table lists in-frame clones only, not all of them. The sample lists 120,000 or so clones, roughly 88% occurring once. This CDR3 is 16 amino acids long. Germline assignment: CDR1 MNHEY and CDR2 SMNVEV (reference sequence). The V and J ends lost 3 bases and 1 base respectively, with 16 bases between them. This record belongs to a study of PD-L1 blockade in urothelial cancer. On the study more broadly: In terms of prior chemotherapy, patients had received 0 to 3 regimens. T cell content in blood samples showed a median of 141,255.

Noted time point: peripheral blood 6 weeks after treatment start. The patients' disease, urothelial carcinoma, was locally advanced or metastatic. Each patient gave between 1 and 8 samples, pretreatment and on-treatment. The material sequenced was PBMCs, taken around atezolizumab (anti-PD-L1) treatment. The TCR comes from a man aged 50 to 60 with urothelial cancer. V and J are TRBV27 and TRBJ2-7; D is possibly TRBD2 (6 bases). DNA for the CDR3: TGTGCCAGCAGTTTGGTGTCCGGCGGAGGGTCCTACGAGCAGTACTTC. Translating it yields CASSLVSGGGSYEQYF.